This T cell receptor (beta chain) emerged from a study of PD-1 blockade in classical Hodgkin lymphoma. General study points: The causes of the repertoire differences, possibly disease activity or prior therapy, remain undefined.

The CDR3 spans 14 residues. The ends lost 5 bases at V and 6 bases at J; junction bases unmatched: 8. Per the germline V gene, CDR1 is SQVTM and CDR2 is ANQGSEA. Time point denoted: newly diagnosed, previously untreated cHL patient sample. The authors purified CD4+ T cells from thawed PBMCs by magnetic negative selection. Comment on this clone: Its specificity is unknown.

The method was immunoSEQ multiplex PCR; TCRdb's version includes in-frame clones alone and lacks a portion of them. The data show about 30,000 clones, approximately 90% seen once. The V call is TRBV29-1, the J call TRBJ2-2, with 8 bases aligning to TRBD1. This sequence was found in a human donor with classical Hodgkin lymphoma. Sequenced input: CD4+ T cells from blood. The CDR3 nucleotides read TGCAGCGTTTCTACGGGGACAGGCGCCGGGGAGCTGTTTTTT. Encoded protein: CSVSTGTGAGELFF.